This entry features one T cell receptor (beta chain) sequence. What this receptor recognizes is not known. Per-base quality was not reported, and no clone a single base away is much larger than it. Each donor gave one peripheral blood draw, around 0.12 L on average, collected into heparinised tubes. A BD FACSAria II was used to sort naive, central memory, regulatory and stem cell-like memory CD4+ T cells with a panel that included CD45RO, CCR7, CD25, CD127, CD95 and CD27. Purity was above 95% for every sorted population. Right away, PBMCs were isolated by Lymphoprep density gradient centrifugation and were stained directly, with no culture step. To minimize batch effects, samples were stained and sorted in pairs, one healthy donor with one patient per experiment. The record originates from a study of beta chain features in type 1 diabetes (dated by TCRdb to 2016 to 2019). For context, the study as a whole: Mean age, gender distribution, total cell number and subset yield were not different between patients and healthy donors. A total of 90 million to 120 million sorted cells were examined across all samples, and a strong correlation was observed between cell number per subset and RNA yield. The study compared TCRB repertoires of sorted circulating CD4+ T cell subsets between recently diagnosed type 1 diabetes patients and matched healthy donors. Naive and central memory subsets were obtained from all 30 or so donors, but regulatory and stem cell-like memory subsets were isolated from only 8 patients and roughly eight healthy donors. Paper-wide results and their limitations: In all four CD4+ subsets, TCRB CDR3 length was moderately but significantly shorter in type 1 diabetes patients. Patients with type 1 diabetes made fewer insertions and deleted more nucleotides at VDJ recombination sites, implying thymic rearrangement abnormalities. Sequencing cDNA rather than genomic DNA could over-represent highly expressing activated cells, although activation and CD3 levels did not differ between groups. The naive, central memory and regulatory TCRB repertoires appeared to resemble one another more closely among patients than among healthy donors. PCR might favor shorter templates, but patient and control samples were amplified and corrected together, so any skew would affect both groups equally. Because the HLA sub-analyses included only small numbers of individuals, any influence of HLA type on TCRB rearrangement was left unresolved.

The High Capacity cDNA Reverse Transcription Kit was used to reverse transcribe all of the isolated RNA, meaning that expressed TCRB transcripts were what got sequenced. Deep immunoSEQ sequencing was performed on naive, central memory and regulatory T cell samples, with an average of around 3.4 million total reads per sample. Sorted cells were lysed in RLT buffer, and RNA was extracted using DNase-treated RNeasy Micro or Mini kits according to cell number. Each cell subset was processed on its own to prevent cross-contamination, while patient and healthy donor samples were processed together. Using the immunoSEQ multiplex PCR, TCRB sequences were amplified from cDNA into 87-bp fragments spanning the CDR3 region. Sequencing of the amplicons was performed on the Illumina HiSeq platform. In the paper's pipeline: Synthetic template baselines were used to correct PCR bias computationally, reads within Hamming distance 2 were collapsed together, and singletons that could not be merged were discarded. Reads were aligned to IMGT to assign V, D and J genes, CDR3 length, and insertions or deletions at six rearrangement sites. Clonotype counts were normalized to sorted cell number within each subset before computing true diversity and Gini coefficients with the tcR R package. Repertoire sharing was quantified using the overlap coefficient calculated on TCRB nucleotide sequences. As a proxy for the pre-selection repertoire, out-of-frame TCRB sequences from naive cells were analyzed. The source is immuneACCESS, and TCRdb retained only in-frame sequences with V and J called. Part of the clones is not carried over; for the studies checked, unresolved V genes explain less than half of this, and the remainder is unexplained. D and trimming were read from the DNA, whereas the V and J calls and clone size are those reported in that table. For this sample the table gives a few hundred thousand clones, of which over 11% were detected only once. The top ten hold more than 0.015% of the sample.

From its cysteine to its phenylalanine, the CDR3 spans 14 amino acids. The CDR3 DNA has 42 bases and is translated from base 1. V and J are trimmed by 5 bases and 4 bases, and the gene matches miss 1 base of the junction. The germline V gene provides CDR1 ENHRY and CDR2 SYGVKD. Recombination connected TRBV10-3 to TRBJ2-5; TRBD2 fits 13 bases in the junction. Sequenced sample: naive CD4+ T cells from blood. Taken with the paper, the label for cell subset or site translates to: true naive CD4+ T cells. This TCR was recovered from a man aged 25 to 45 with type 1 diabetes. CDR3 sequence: CAISRLAGGETQYF. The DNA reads TGTGCCATCAGTCGACTAGCGGGAGGAGAGACCCAGTACTTC.